This T cell receptor (beta chain) was captured by sequencing in a study of beta chain features in type 1 diabetes. Study background: Healthy donors resembled patients in age, gender and cell yields. There were 107,917,701 sorted cells examined across all samples. Overall study results and limits: Insertion counts at VDJ junctions were lower in type 1 diabetes patients, who also showed more deletions there. Among all four CD4+ subsets, Type 1 diabetes patients had TCRB CDR3s that were moderately but significantly shorter.

This clone was counted between two and nine times. No antigen is known for it. Every bit of the isolated RNA underwent reverse transcription, so sequencing read expressed TCRB transcripts. Profiled with immunoSEQ multiplex PCR; TCRdb holds only in-frame clones, not every one. Of 200,000 to 250,000 clones listed, around 14% are singletons. V was shortened by 1 base and J by 0 bases, with 17 bases between the two germline ends. Looked up from germline, CDR1 is SGHTA and CDR2 is FQGNSA. The CDR3 loop spans 18 amino acids. Researchers reported sorting CD4+ naive, central memory, regulatory and stem cell-like memory cells via CD45RO/CCR7/CD25/CD127/CD95/CD27.

The chain carries TRBV7-2 and TRBJ2-3, with unresolved D. The clonotype originates from a man younger than 40 with type 1 diabetes. Input material: naive CD4+ T cells from blood. CDR3 DNA sequence: TGTGCCAGCAGCTTAGACGCTTGGGCAGCTTCTAGCACAGATACGCAGTATTTT. It is translated as CASSLDAWAASSTDTQYF.